The following is a TCR beta chain sequence with its context. The target antigen is unknown. The CDR3 covers 15 residues. CDR1 and CDR2 (germline): LNHDA, SQIVND (reference sequence). Between the trimmed V and J ends, which lost 5 bases and 1 base, there was a span of 11 bases. This specimen belongs to a study of T cell responses to AZD1222 COVID-19 vaccine. Broader study findings: Vaccine-associated CD4 TCRs ranged over spike, dominating at 160-218 and 743-854.

TCRdb's table, derived via immunoSEQ multiplex PCR, lists solely in-frame clones and lacks some. The sample yields 150,000 to 200,000 clones, 85% to 95% seen once. This chain joins TRBV19 and TRBJ1-4; possibly TRBD1 for D (5 bases). The material was peripheral blood, obtained on day 0 of AZD1222 vaccination. This TCR was sampled from an adult in good health. The CDR3 sequence: CASSGTGITNEKLFF. DNA for the CDR3: TGTGCCAGTAGTGGGACCGGGATAACTAATGAAAAACTGTTTTTT.